Listed here are 16 T cell receptor beta chains from one sample, sequenced in a study of blood T cell repertoires in COVID-19. Produced via immunoSEQ multiplex PCR; TCRdb's table is partial and in-frame only. The sample yields approximately 160,000 clones, 70% to 90% seen once. The source material was peripheral blood. The receptors originated from a human donor in a cohort sampled during active COVID-19.

The J gene is TRBJ2-7, the V gene TRBV11-2; possible D gene TRBD1, 6 bases. CDR1 SGHAT and CDR2 FQNNGV come from the germline V gene. CDR3 size: 17 residues. V lost 4 bases to trimming and J lost 0 bases, with 19 bases between them. CDR3 in amino acids: CASSSLRTVYSSYEQYF. CDR3 DNA: TGTGCCAGCAGCTCTCTACGGACAGTATATAGCTCCTACGAGCAGTACTTC.

The V gene is TRBV5-4, the J gene TRBJ1-1; possibly TRBD1 for D (5 bases). Looked up from germline, CDR1 is SGHNT and CDR2 is YYREEE (reference sequence). The length of the CDR3 is 14 residues. With 6 bases removed from V and 4 bases from J, the gap between germline ends came to 16 bases. CDR3 coding DNA: TGTGCCAGCACACGCCCGGGGGTTGGCACTGAAGCTTTCTTT. Protein product: CASTRPGVGTEAFF.

Notes on this clone: The same CDR3 also results from other DNA sequences found in this sample. This rearrangement joins TRBV24-1 to TRBJ2-1; D uncertain. The CDR3 extends over 13 amino acids. The V and J ends lost 4 bases and 6 bases respectively, with 9 bases between them. Germline V gene sequence: CDR1 KGHDR, CDR2 SFDVKD. The CDR3 DNA reads TGTGCCACCAGTGACGGAGCGCGCAATGAGCAGTTCTTC. Its protein is CATSDGARNEQFF.

The chain recombines TRBV19 with TRBJ2-2; possible D gene TRBD1, 7 bases. The ends were cut back, 6 bases at V and 5 bases at J, with 19 bases in the middle. This CDR3 has 16 residues. The germline V gene has CDR1 LNHDA and CDR2 SQIVND (reference sequence). CDR3 in amino acids: CASSPSPGGWTGELFF. In DNA, the CDR3 is TGTGCCAGTAGCCCCAGTCCAGGGGGGTGGACCGGGGAGCTGTTTTTT.

This clone was found once. The chain has TRBV9 and TRBJ2-7, with D tentatively TRBD2 (7 bases). This CDR3 spans 15 amino acids. Trimming left V 4 bases short and J 0 bases short, with 14 bases between. From germline, CDR1 is SGDLS and CDR2 YYNGEE. DNA of the CDR3: TGTGCCAGCAGCTACAGGGAGGGATACTCCTACGAGCAGTACTTC. It specifies CASSYREGYSYEQYF.

The chain couples TRBV6-5 to TRBJ1-2, with 11 bases fitting TRBD1. The germline CDR1 and CDR2 sequences are MNHEY and SVGAGI. The CDR3 runs to 15 residues. V dropped 5 bases and J dropped 3; count of bases not matched to a gene: 5. In DNA form, the CDR3 reads TGTGCCAGCAGTACGGGGACAGGGGGTCACTATGGCTACACCTTC. This sequence encodes CASSTGTGGHYGYTF.

The rearrangement links TRBV27 to TRBJ2-1; 10 bases are a match to TRBD2. CDR3 length equals 15 residues. From germline, CDR1 is MNHEY and CDR2 SMNVEV (reference sequence). Trimming took 5 bases from V and 12 from J; bases not matched to a gene: 13. For the CDR3, the DNA is TGTGCCAGCAGTCCCAGCGGGGGGGCCCCTTCGGTGCAGTTCTTC. It specifies CASSPSGGAPSVQFF.

CDR3 DNA: TGTGCCAGCAGTTTGGCCTCTGGAAACACCATATATTTT. Encoded protein: CASSLASGNTIYF. The rearrangement links TRBV28 to TRBJ1-3; D ambiguous. The CDR3 consists of 13 residues. The germline V and J ends were trimmed by 3 bases and 0 bases, with 3 bases remaining between them. Germline CDR1 reads MDHEN; CDR2 reads SYDVKM.

V and J are TRBV7-2 and TRBJ2-5, with 11 bases matching TRBD2. This CDR3 has 18 amino acids. V lost 0 bases to trimming and J lost 4 bases; unmatched junction nucleotides: 10. CDR1 and CDR2 (germline): SGHTA, FQGNSA. The CDR3 protein is CASSLARSGTSGRETQYF. CDR3 nucleotide sequence: TGTGCCAGCAGCTTAGCCCGGTCGGGTACTAGCGGGAGAGAGACCCAGTACTTC.

This clone has only one observation. The chain is built from TRBV28 and TRBJ1-5, with a tentative D call TRBD1 (5 bases). V lost 11 bases, J lost 0 bases, and 14 bases lay in between. The CDR3 extends over 14 amino acids. Germline V CDR1 and CDR2: MDHEN, SYDVKM. CDR3 nucleotides: TGTGCCGGAAGCAGGGATAATAGCAATCAGCCCCAGCATTTT. Its protein product is CAGSRDNSNQPQHF.

V and J are TRBV18 and TRBJ1-4; 7 nucleotides line up with TRBD1. The CDR3 totals 17 residues. Unmatched junction bases numbered 7, after V lost 1 base and J lost 2 bases. Germline-derived CDR1 and CDR2 are KGHSH and LQKENI. The CDR3 loop reads CASSPQGQLPTNEKLFF. The DNA of the CDR3 is TGTGCCAGCTCACCACAGGGACAGCTCCCGACTAATGAAAAACTGTTTTTT. The full variable domain, with the rest looked up from reference TRBV18 and TRBJ1-4, is NAGVMQNPRHLVRRRGQEARLRCSPMKGHSHVYWYRQLPEEGLKFMVYLQKENIIDESGMPKERFSAEFPKEGPSILRIQQVVRGDSAAYFCASSPQGQLPTNEKLFFGSGTQLSVL.

This clone was seen just once. J is TRBJ2-7 and V is TRBV7-2; 7 bases align to TRBD2. Trimming at V came to 5 bases and at J to 7 bases, leaving 23 bases not matched to a gene. This CDR3 comprises 18 residues. Germline V gives CDR1 SGHTA, CDR2 FQGNSA. CDR3: CASSPGIAGRVVGREQYF. The CDR3 bases are TGTGCCAGCAGCCCGGGGATAGCGGGCCGGGTCGTGGGTAGGGAGCAGTACTTC.

This clone was counted between two and nine times. The J gene is TRBJ1-3, the V gene TRBV4-3; D remains unclear. The germline V gene encodes CDR1 LGHNA and CDR2 YSLEER. The CDR3 has 17 residues. Trimming removed 3 bases at V and 0 bases at J, with 15 bases between. The CDR3 loop reads CASSQVRVRSSGNTIYF. The CDR3 DNA follows: TGCGCCAGCAGCCAGGTCCGGGTCCGTAGCTCTGGAAACACCATATATTTT.

The rearrangement links TRBV9 to TRBJ2-7; 8 nucleotides agree with TRBD2. V shed 2 bases, J shed 2 bases, and the junction held 6 bases outside the gene matches. The CDR3 loop spans 15 amino acids. The germline gives CDR1 SGDLS, CDR2 YYNGEE. This CDR3 reads CASSVGTRGPYEQYF. DNA of the CDR3: TGTGCCAGCAGCGTCGGGACTAGGGGTCCCTACGAGCAGTACTTC.

CDR3 amino acids: CASSPRTSDRIQYF. DNA for the CDR3: TGTGCCAGCTCACCCCGGACTAGTGATCGGATTCAGTACTTC. The V and J genes are TRBV18 and TRBJ2-4; 7 bases match TRBD2. The trim removed 3 bases at V and 10 bases at J, leaving 9 bases unmatched. CDR1 and CDR2 (germline): KGHSH, LQKENI. This CDR3 region has 14 residues.

The V and J genes are TRBV3-1 (or the pseudogene TRBV3-2) and TRBJ1-6; TRBD1 might be the D (5 bases). The V gene's germline CDR1 is LGHDT and CDR2 YNNKEL (reference sequence). With 2 bases removed from V and 8 bases from J, the gap between germline ends came to 7 bases. The CDR3 has 13 residues. For the CDR3, the DNA is TGTGCCAGCAGCCAACAGGGATATTCACCCCTCCACTTT. Residues: CASSQQGYSPLHF.